This TCR beta chain was sequenced for a study of cytomegalovirus exposure and HLA in healthy donors. As for the study in general: There were around 100 million unique TCR beta sequences, drawn from 180 million or so T cells, in an earlier analysis.

Regarding the study as a whole: In a later analysis, specific HLA alleles were associated with more than 15,000 TCR beta sequences at a 0.05 false discovery rate.

Amplification used 60 Vbeta primers and 13 Jbeta primers. Some clones are missing from TCRdb's copy, which holds only in-frame ones; the method was immunoSEQ multiplex PCR. The sample lists approximately 220,000 clones; 65% to 85% were seen once. This CDR3 is built from 13 residues. The ends were cut back, 2 bases at V and 14 bases at J, with 16 bases in the middle. Germline V gene data show CDR1 as SGHTA and CDR2 as FQGTGA. Notes on this clone: No antigen is known for it.

The chain has TRBV7-3 and TRBJ2-1; possible D gene TRBD1, 6 bases. Specimen: PBMCs. The clonotype was recovered from a man younger than 40 in good health and CMV-seronegative. CDR3 loop: CASSLGAAGAKFF. The CDR3 DNA reads TGTGCCAGCAGCTTAGGGGCGGCAGGGGCGAAGTTCTTC. The full variable domain, in which reference TRBV7-3 and TRBJ2-1 provide the parts outside the CDR3, is GAGVSQTPSNKVTEKGKYVELRCDPISGHTALYWYRQSLGQGPEFLIYFQGTGAADDSGLPNDRFFAVRPEGSVSTLKIQRTERGDSAVYLCASSLGAAGAKFFGPGTRLTVL.